This TCR beta chain was documented in a study of blood T cells in healthy people across ages (dated by TCRdb to about 2015). At the level of the whole study: In model experiments, roughly one uniquely barcoded TCR beta cDNA molecule per two T cells was captured by template switching. The study measured age-related changes in TCR beta repertoire diversity using deep sequencing normalized with unique cDNA molecular identifiers. Four age groups were formed from the donors: young (average about 16 years), middle-aged (less than 40), aged (roughly 58) and long-lived (about 80). To avoid experimental bias, donors of different ages were spread randomly across the sequencing lanes. Two additional independent replicas of 1 million unique cDNA reads from the same blood draw were analyzed for two donors (one aged 18 to 29 and one aged 80 or older). Overall study outcomes, separate from this receptor: Because donor CMV infection status was unknown, age-related changes in expanded clonotypes were potentially confounded. Compared with the aged group, the long-lived group had more naive CD4+ T cells, fewer expanded clones and increased TCR diversity, suggesting age selection. Conclusive comparison of naive and antigen-experienced compartments was prevented by the profiling of bulk unsorted PBMCs. Estimates of total diversity from one million sequenced T cells were regarded as lower bounds and underestimates. As age increased, observed TCR beta diversity per million T cells dropped in a roughly linear way, and a significant reduction was already evident by age around 41. Observed TCR beta diversity correlated strongly with the percentage of naive T cells measured by flow cytometry.

Trimming removed 5 bases from V and 1 base from J, leaving 8 bases between the germline ends. Spanning cysteine to phenylalanine, the CDR3 consists of 13 amino acids. Only the CDR3 DNA stays, 39 bases, in frame from base 1. CDR1 SGHNT and CDR2 YENEEA are derived from the germline V gene. In regard to this clonotype: Its antigen is still unknown. It has no much larger one-base neighbor in the sample; base qualities were not kept.

Donors were around 37 systemically healthy Caucasian individuals from Russia aged roughly 6 to 100 years. Approximately 10 milliliters of peripheral blood were collected from each donor into EDTA-treated Vacutainer tubes. Ficoll-Paque density-gradient centrifugation was used to isolate PBMCs, with at least 6.5 million per sample. Total RNA, at least 5 micrograms per sample, was extracted from PBMCs with Trizol reagent. Naive CD45RAhigh/CD27high T cell percentages were measured by flow cytometry on a PBMC aliquot from every donor. The library came from 5' RACE. Sequencing was carried out with an Illumina HiSeq 2500. A second PCR of about 6 to 12 cycles was performed with a sample-barcoded 5' primer and a J-beta primer mix. A unique molecular identifier was introduced onto each TCR beta cDNA molecule by a template-switch 5' adaptor carrying 12 random nucleotides. Each sample yielded at least 2.5 million CDR3-containing paired-end reads. The Mint cDNA synthesis kit, primed by a TRBC-specific oligonucleotide, was used to synthesize first-strand cDNA from all RNA. After uracil-DNA glycosylase treatment, a first 18-cycle PCR used universal primers M1SS and BC2_uni_R on all cDNA. As for the original processing: For normalization, 1 million high-quality reads were randomly selected from each sample, with every read carrying a distinct molecular identifier. Instead of being binned into consensus sequences, reads that shared molecular identifiers were thrown out. CDR3 identification, clonotype clustering and error correction used MiTCR with a Q25 quality threshold and the strictest error-elimination algorithm. Lower-bound total TCR beta diversity was estimated with a nonparametric unseen species model using Euler transformation. TCRdb reprocessing: public reads trimmed at Q25 with fastp, clones called with MiXCR, in-frame beta chains kept. Rows matching on CDR3 protein sequence are summarized as one entry with the most common DNA and genes. The V and J calls, along with clone size, are taken from TCRdb and not from the paper's own processing. This sample lists some 700,000 distinct CDR3 sequences; roughly 44% were detected once. The leading ten clones occupy under 25% of the sample.

This chain is built from TRBV11-3 and TRBJ2-5; the D gene cannot be named for sure. The receptor was isolated from a woman aged 60-75 years in good health. Sequencing was done on a sample of blood. The nucleotides read TGTGCCAGCAGCGAAGGGCCCCAAGAGACCCAGTACTTC. Protein translation: CASSEGPQETQYF.